This TCR beta chain was retrieved from a study of T cell responses to AZD1222 COVID-19 vaccine. Assay: immunoSEQ multiplex PCR; the TCRdb copy retains only in-frame clones and omits some. The repertoire includes some 150,000 clones, roughly nine tenths of them detected once, and approximately 17% sits in the top ten. Looked up from germline, CDR1 is MNHEY and CDR2 is SMNVEV (reference sequence). The CDR3 totals 14 residues. V gave up 2 bases and J gave up 4 bases, with 9 bases separating them. This receptor was obtained from an adult in good health. The specimen comprised peripheral blood, sampled on day 0 of AZD1222 vaccination. J is TRBJ1-5 and V is TRBV27; TRBD1 might be the D (5 bases). The CDR3 here is CASSLGGGNQPQHF. The CDR3 DNA is TGTGCCAGCAGTTTAGGGGGGGGAAATCAGCCCCAGCATTTT.